The rows below give T cell receptor beta chains drawn from one sample of a study of T-cell reconstitution after alpha-beta-depleted transplantation in children. MiXCR was run by TCRdb on the PCR reads, yielding one entry per CDR3 protein. The sample includes hundreds of thousands of distinct CDR3 sequences, about 11% of them seen just once. The specimen comprised PBMCs from the stem cell graft donor, sampled from the stem cell graft. The origin of the receptors is a human donor who donated a stem cell graft to a child with acute lymphoblastic leukemia. Both conserved end residues are part of each CDR3. The D gene is left open where the match is weak. Some rows have no size entry. The others give once, few or many, or a class for an expanded clone.

V	size	D	J	CDR3	DNA
TRBV12-3/TRBV12-4	many	TRBD1	TRBJ1-6	CASTRDRLYNSPLHF	TGTGCCAGCACCAGGGACAGGCTCTATAATTCACCCCTCCACTTT
TRBV6-2/TRBV6-3	NA	NA	TRBJ1-2	CASSYTTPGRGYTF	TGTGCCAGCAGTTATACAACCCCCGGACGGGGCTACACCTTC
TRBV5-5	many	NA	TRBJ2-5	CASSLAWRRGTQETQYF	TGTGCCAGCAGCTTGGCCTGGAGAAGGGGAACCCAAGAGACCCAGTACTTC
TRBV6-5	many	TRBD1	TRBJ1-2	CASSYTRGTGGYTF	TGTGCCAGCAGTTACACCAGGGGGACGGGTGGCTACACCTTC
TRBV9	NA	NA	TRBJ1-1	CASSVRQSNTEAFF	TGTGCCAGCAGCGTTAGACAGTCGAACACTGAAGCTTTCTTT
TRBV5-1	many	TRBD1	TRBJ1-2	CASSPGGTGDYGYTF	TGCGCCAGCAGCCCGGGCGGGACAGGGGATTATGGCTACACCTTC
TRBV11-2	few	TRBD2	TRBJ2-3	CASSPLARGEDTDTQYF	TGTGCCAGCAGCCCCCTTGCACGGGGGGAAGACACAGATACGCAGTATTTT
TRBV6-5	many	TRBD2	TRBJ2-7	CASTFSGGRSYEQYF	TGTGCCAGCACTTTTAGCGGGGGCCGCTCCTACGAGCAGTACTTC
TRBV5-1	few	NA	TRBJ2-1	CASMSRTYNEQFF	TGCGCCAGCATGTCGAGGACCTACAATGAGCAGTTCTTC
TRBV28	many	TRBD2	TRBJ2-7	CASSSITTSGSFEQYF	TGTGCCAGCAGTTCCATCACGACTAGCGGGAGTTTCGAGCAGTACTTC
TRBV9	many	TRBD1	TRBJ1-6	CASSTGGTGRPHSPLHF	TGTGCCAGCAGCACGGGAGGGACAGGGAGGCCCCATTCACCCCTCCACTTT
TRBV4-1	NA	NA	TRBJ2-5	CASSQEDGARETQYF	TGCGCCAGCAGCCAAGAGGATGGGGCTCGAGAGACCCAGTACTTC
TRBV7-2	NA	NA	TRBJ1-1	CASRPAGRNTEAFF	TGTGCCAGCAGGCCCGCGGGACGGAACACTGAAGCTTTCTTT
TRBV7-9	many	NA	TRBJ1-2	CASSLAGSHGYTF	TGTGCCAGCAGCTTAGCGGGGAGCCATGGCTACACCTTC
TRBV29-1	NA	NA	TRBJ2-7	CSVAPRGDYEQYF	TGCAGCGTTGCCCCCCGGGGAGACTACGAGCAGTACTTC
TRBV19	few	NA	TRBJ1-2	CASSIRWPAGYTF	TGTGCCAGTAGTATTCGATGGCCTGCGGGCTACACCTTC
TRBV28	many	TRBD1	TRBJ2-5	CASSPRTGRVGETQYF	TGTGCCAGCAGTCCCAGGACAGGGCGAGTCGGCGAGACCCAGTACTTC
TRBV7-2	NA	TRBD1	TRBJ2-7	CASSFLNRGYEQYF	TGTGCCAGCAGCTTTCTTAACAGGGGCTACGAGCAGTACTTC
TRBV3-1	many	NA	TRBJ1-2	CASSQYRNNYGYTF	TGTGCCAGCAGCCAGTACAGGAACAACTATGGCTACACCTTC
TRBV18	many	NA	TRBJ2-7	CASSPLFQGGYEQYF	TGTGCCAGCTCACCACTTTTTCAAGGGGGCTACGAGCAGTACTTC
TRBV9	many	TRBD1	TRBJ1-5	CASSEQGWNQPQHF	TGTGCCAGCAGCGAACAGGGGTGGAATCAGCCCCAGCATTTT
TRBV28	many	TRBD1	TRBJ2-1	CASSITGDSHNEQFF	TGTGCCAGCAGTATTACAGGGGATTCCCACAATGAGCAGTTCTTC
TRBV20-1	many	TRBD2	TRBJ2-2	CSASPSGGDTGELFF	TGCAGTGCTAGCCCCAGCGGGGGTGACACCGGGGAGCTGTTTTTT
TRBV11-2	many	NA	TRBJ1-4	CASSLDPSAGEKLFF	TGTGCCAGCAGCTTAGATCCCTCTGCGGGTGAAAAACTGTTTTTT
TRBV5-1	many	TRBD1	TRBJ1-2	CASSYRDRKGYGYTF	TGCGCCAGCAGTTACCGGGACAGGAAAGGTTATGGCTACACCTTC
TRBV9	many	TRBD1	TRBJ2-7	CASSVGQGAGSYEQYF	TGTGCCAGCAGCGTCGGACAGGGGGCTGGATCCTACGAGCAGTACTTC
TRBV11-3	many	TRBD2	TRBJ2-1	CASSSGTSGRAYPNEQFF	TGTGCCAGCAGCTCAGGGACTAGCGGGAGGGCCTATCCCAATGAGCAGTTCTTC
TRBV27	many	NA	TRBJ1-1	CASSSPETVRTEAFF	TGTGCCAGCAGTTCCCCCGAGACAGTGAGAACTGAAGCTTTCTTT
TRBV15	many	NA	TRBJ1-6	CATSRVYSGNSPLHF	TGTGCCACCAGCAGAGTCTACAGCGGAAATTCACCCCTCCACTTT
TRBV7-2	many	NA	TRBJ1-1	CASSLVGFGMNTEAFF	TGTGCCAGCAGCTTGGTGGGTTTCGGAATGAACACTGAAGCTTTCTTT
TRBV3-1	many	TRBD1	TRBJ2-5	CASSSRLGQGSRTQYF	TGTGCCAGCAGCTCACGCCTTGGACAGGGATCAAGGACCCAGTACTTC
TRBV9	many	NA	TRBJ2-7	CASSVGGSSYEQYF	TGTGCCAGCAGCGTAGGGGGGAGCTCCTACGAGCAGTACTTC
TRBV5-1	few	NA	TRBJ1-4	CASSLAGEGKLFF	TGCGCCAGCAGCCTTGCCGGGGAGGGAAAACTGTTTTTT
TRBV3-1	many	NA	TRBJ1-5	CASSQGAAGNQPQHF	TGTGCCAGCAGCCAAGGTGCGGCTGGCAATCAGCCCCAGCATTTT
TRBV25-1	many	TRBD1	TRBJ1-2	CASRVPQDRKKGYTF	TGTGCCAGCAGGGTACCTCAGGACAGGAAAAAAGGCTACACCTTC
TRBV5-1	once	NA	TRBJ2-2	CASSARHDTGELFF	TGCGCCAGCAGCGCCCGACACGACACCGGGGAGCTGTTTTTT
TRBV5-5	many	NA	TRBJ2-3	CASRRQGDTQYF	TGTGCCAGCAGGCGTCAGGGGGATACGCAGTATTTT
TRBV6-5	many	NA	TRBJ2-7	CASGSVYEQYF	TGTGCCAGCGGTTCCGTATACGAGCAGTACTTC
TRBV7-2	many	NA	TRBJ1-1	CASSFNEDRTEAFF	TGTGCCAGCAGCTTCAACGAGGATAGGACTGAAGCTTTCTTT
TRBV11-2	NA	NA	TRBJ2-7	CASSLDWAGASYEQYF	TGTGCCAGCAGCTTAGATTGGGCAGGGGCATCCTACGAGCAGTACTTC
TRBV25-1	many	NA	TRBJ2-6	CASSGRRASGANVLTF	TGTGCCAGCAGTGGTCGGAGGGCCTCTGGGGCCAACGTCCTGACTTTC
TRBV14	many	NA	TRBJ2-7	CASSLSLWPSSYEQYF	TGTGCCAGCAGCTTATCATTGTGGCCATCTTCCTACGAGCAGTACTTC
TRBV28	many	TRBD1	TRBJ2-4	CASSRRTGGAKNIQYF	TGTGCCAGCAGCCGAAGGACAGGGGGCGCCAAAAACATTCAGTACTTC